The sequence of this TCR beta chain was determined in a study of blood T cell repertoires in COVID-19. Study background: The study drew acute and convalescent COVID-19 samples from the United States, Italy and Spain.

In the authors' workflow: The assay estimated nucleated cells by amplifying reference gene primers. Repertoires were generated with immunoSEQ multiplex PCR, while TCRdb's copy carries only in-frame clones and drops some. That table supplies the V and J calls and clone size; D and trimming were determined from the DNA. Found here are fewer than 200,000 clones, roughly 76% of them singletons; the top ten hold roughly 8.8%. The V segment lost 0 bases and the J segment 1 base; nucleotides outside the gene matches: 4. CDR3 size: 16 residues. Per germline, CDR1 LGHNA and CDR2 YNFKEQ. Material for sequencing was peripheral blood. The origin of this receptor is a woman aged 45-65 years with active or convalescent COVID-19. V is TRBV4-2 and J is TRBJ2-3; 7 bases fit TRBD2. The CDR3 DNA follows: TGTGCCAGCAGCCAAGAGAATCTAGCGGGCACAGATACGCAGTATTTT. The encoded protein is CASSQENLAGTDTQYF.